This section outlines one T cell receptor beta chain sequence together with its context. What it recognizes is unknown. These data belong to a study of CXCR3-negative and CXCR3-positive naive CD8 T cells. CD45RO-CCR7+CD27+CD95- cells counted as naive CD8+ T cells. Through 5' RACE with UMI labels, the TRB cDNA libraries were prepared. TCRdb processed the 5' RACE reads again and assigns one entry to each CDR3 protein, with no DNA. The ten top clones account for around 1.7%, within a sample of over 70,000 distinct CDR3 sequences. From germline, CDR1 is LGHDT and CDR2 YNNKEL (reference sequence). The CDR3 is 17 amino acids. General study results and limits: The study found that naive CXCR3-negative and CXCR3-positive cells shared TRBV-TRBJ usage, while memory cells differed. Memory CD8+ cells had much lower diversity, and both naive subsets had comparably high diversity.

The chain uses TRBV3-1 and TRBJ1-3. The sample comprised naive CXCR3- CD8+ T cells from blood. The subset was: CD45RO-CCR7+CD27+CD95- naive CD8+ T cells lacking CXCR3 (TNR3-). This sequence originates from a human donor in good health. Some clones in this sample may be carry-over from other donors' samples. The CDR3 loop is CASSHQDGPLSGNTIYF.